This is a list of T cell receptor beta chains from one sample in a study of blood T cell repertoires in COVID-19. The table came from immunoSEQ multiplex PCR; TCRdb's copy has only in-frame clones and leaves some out. This sample has under 90,000 clones, with 87% found just once. The sample consisted of peripheral blood. These receptors all stem from a woman in her forties or fifties with COVID-19, enrolled during active disease. CDR3s include the opening cysteine and the closing phenylalanine or tryptophan. A D gene is named only where the DNA matches it firmly. Clone size is shown for a subset of rows, as once, few, many or a class of expanded clone.

clone size: -; V gene: TRBV28; J gene: TRBJ2-1; D gene: TRBD2; CDR3 protein: CASRGLGYNEQFF; CDR3 DNA: TGTGCCAGCAGGGGACTAGGGTACAATGAGCAGTTCTTC
clone size: -; V gene: TRBV5-6; J gene: TRBJ2-1; D gene: TRBD2; CDR3 protein: CASSLGLAGSYNEQFF; CDR3 DNA: TGTGCCAGCAGCTTGGGACTAGCGGGCTCCTACAATGAGCAGTTCTTC
clone size: -; V gene: TRBV25-1; J gene: TRBJ2-1; D gene: -; CDR3 protein: CASSALNEQFF; CDR3 DNA: TGTGCCAGCAGTGCGTTGAATGAGCAGTTCTTC
clone size: -; V gene: TRBV7-2; J gene: TRBJ1-5; D gene: TRBD1; CDR3 protein: CASSFQGAANQPQHF; CDR3 DNA: TGTGCCAGCAGTTTTCAGGGGGCAGCCAATCAGCCCCAGCATTTT
clone size: -; V gene: TRBV5-5; J gene: TRBJ1-2; D gene: TRBD1; CDR3 protein: CASSLPGTVVRDYGYTF; CDR3 DNA: TGTGCCAGCAGCTTACCCGGGACAGTGGTTAGGGACTATGGCTACACCTTC
clone size: -; V gene: TRBV28; J gene: TRBJ2-7; D gene: -; CDR3 protein: CASSLLDADEQYF; CDR3 DNA: TGTGCCAGCAGTTTGTTAGATGCTGACGAGCAGTACTTC
clone size: -; V gene: TRBV11-3; J gene: TRBJ2-5; D gene: TRBD2; CDR3 protein: CASSRGGSRRETQYF; CDR3 DNA: TGTGCCAGCAGCAGGGGCGGGAGTCGACGGGAGACCCAGTACTTC
clone size: -; V gene: TRBV6-5; J gene: TRBJ1-3; D gene: TRBD1; CDR3 protein: CATSSGTAVNTIYF; CDR3 DNA: TGTGCCACGTCCTCCGGGACAGCGGTAAACACCATATATTTT
clone size: -; V gene: TRBV15; J gene: TRBJ2-3; D gene: -; CDR3 protein: CATSRVPGLAGTDTQYF; CDR3 DNA: TGTGCCACCAGCAGAGTCCCGGGACTGGCCGGCACAGATACGCAGTATTTT
clone size: -; V gene: TRBV3-1/TRBV3-2; J gene: TRBJ2-7; D gene: TRBD2; CDR3 protein: CASRGGLAGVNEQYF; CDR3 DNA: TGTGCCAGCAGGGGGGGACTAGCGGGAGTAAACGAGCAGTACTTC
clone size: -; V gene: TRBV9; J gene: TRBJ1-4; D gene: TRBD1; CDR3 protein: CAFPSDRANEKLFF; CDR3 DNA: TGTGCCTTCCCGTCCGACAGGGCTAATGAAAAACTGTTTTTT
clone size: -; V gene: TRBV28; J gene: TRBJ2-1; D gene: TRBD2; CDR3 protein: CASSSALGLAGGNEQFF; CDR3 DNA: TGTGCCAGCAGCAGTGCCCTAGGACTAGCGGGAGGTAATGAGCAGTTCTTC
clone size: -; V gene: TRBV28; J gene: TRBJ2-2; D gene: -; CDR3 protein: CASSLLSTSNTGELFF; CDR3 DNA: TGTGCCAGCAGTTTATTAAGTACTTCCAACACCGGGGAGCTGTTTTTT
clone size: -; V gene: TRBV5-4; J gene: TRBJ1-4; D gene: TRBD1; CDR3 protein: CASSRDSLNEKLFF; CDR3 DNA: TGTGCCAGCAGCCGGGACAGTCTAAATGAAAAACTGTTTTTT
clone size: -; V gene: TRBV11-2; J gene: TRBJ2-3; D gene: -; CDR3 protein: CASSPLWGGRGLTDTQYF; CDR3 DNA: TGTGCCAGCAGCCCCCTCTGGGGGGGGCGAGGACTTACAGATACGCAGTATTTT
clone size: few; V gene: TRBV19; J gene: TRBJ2-7; D gene: TRBD1; CDR3 protein: CASSQGQVSYEQYF; CDR3 DNA: TGTGCCTCAAGCCAGGGACAGGTGAGCTACGAGCAGTACTTC
clone size: -; V gene: TRBV5-1; J gene: TRBJ2-7; D gene: -; CDR3 protein: CASSLAASGEQYF; CDR3 DNA: TGCGCCAGCAGCTTGGCGGCGTCAGGGGAGCAGTACTTC
clone size: -; V gene: TRBV19; J gene: TRBJ2-4; D gene: TRBD2; CDR3 protein: CASSSGLAGVNIQYF; CDR3 DNA: TGTGCCAGTAGTTCCGGACTAGCGGGAGTGAACATTCAGTACTTC
clone size: -; V gene: TRBV4-1; J gene: TRBJ2-5; D gene: TRBD2; CDR3 protein: CASSHPGGETQYF; CDR3 DNA: TGCGCCAGCAGCCACCCGGGGGGAGAGACCCAGTACTTC
clone size: once; V gene: TRBV5-1; J gene: TRBJ2-1; D gene: TRBD1; CDR3 protein: CASSLQGAHEQFF; CDR3 DNA: TGCGCCAGCAGCTTACAGGGGGCCCATGAGCAGTTCTTC
clone size: -; V gene: TRBV28; J gene: TRBJ1-6; D gene: -; CDR3 protein: CATRPPPADFSYNSPLHF; CDR3 DNA: TGTGCCACCAGACCGCCTCCTGCAGACTTCTCCTATAATTCACCCCTCCACTTT
clone size: -; V gene: TRBV6-6; J gene: TRBJ2-2; D gene: -; CDR3 protein: CASSYTRDVFTELFF; CDR3 DNA: TGTGCCAGCAGTTACACGCGGGATGTCTTCACTGAGCTGTTTTTT
clone size: few; V gene: TRBV7-3; J gene: TRBJ1-4; D gene: TRBD1; CDR3 protein: CASSRTGGNEKLFF; CDR3 DNA: TGTGCCAGCAGCCGGACAGGGGGAAATGAAAAACTGTTTTTT
clone size: -; V gene: TRBV6-5; J gene: TRBJ1-5; D gene: -; CDR3 protein: CASEPGGNNQPQHF; CDR3 DNA: TGTGCCAGCGAGCCGGGGGGCAACAATCAGCCCCAGCATTTT
clone size: -; V gene: TRBV28; J gene: TRBJ2-3; D gene: -; CDR3 protein: CASSLVRGTDTQYF; CDR3 DNA: TGTGCCAGCAGTTTAGTCCGGGGTACAGATACGCAGTATTTT
clone size: -; V gene: TRBV7-8; J gene: TRBJ1-5; D gene: -; CDR3 protein: CASTLIGGPQHF; CDR3 DNA: TGTGCCAGCACCCTGATAGGGGGGCCCCAGCATTTT
clone size: few; V gene: TRBV11-2; J gene: TRBJ1-2; D gene: -; CDR3 protein: CASSFRGGYTF; CDR3 DNA: TGTGCCAGCAGCTTCAGGGGTGGCTACACCTTC
clone size: -; V gene: TRBV7-2; J gene: TRBJ2-3; D gene: TRBD2; CDR3 protein: CASSSPTSGRGDTQYF; CDR3 DNA: TGTGCCAGCAGCTCCCCGACTAGCGGGAGGGGGGATACGCAGTATTTT
clone size: -; V gene: TRBV29-1; J gene: TRBJ2-5; D gene: -; CDR3 protein: CSVEVRTKETQYF; CDR3 DNA: TGCAGCGTTGAAGTTCGGACAAAAGAGACCCAGTACTTC
clone size: -; V gene: TRBV6-6; J gene: TRBJ1-5; D gene: TRBD1; CDR3 protein: CASSHQDRGSSNQPQHF; CDR3 DNA: TGTGCCAGCAGTCACCAAGACAGGGGTAGTAGCAATCAGCCCCAGCATTTT
clone size: -; V gene: TRBV6-6; J gene: TRBJ2-5; D gene: -; CDR3 protein: CASGGETQYF; CDR3 DNA: TGTGCCAGCGGCGGGGAGACCCAGTACTTC
clone size: -; V gene: TRBV7-9; J gene: TRBJ1-4; D gene: -; CDR3 protein: CASREAPGKATNEKLFF; CDR3 DNA: TGTGCCAGCAGGGAGGCTCCAGGAAAGGCAACTAATGAAAAACTGTTTTTT
clone size: -; V gene: TRBV25-1; J gene: TRBJ2-1; D gene: -; CDR3 protein: CASSEYSVWDKGPNEQFF; CDR3 DNA: TGTGCCAGCAGTGAATACTCGGTGTGGGACAAGGGCCCCAATGAGCAGTTCTTC
clone size: -; V gene: TRBV4-2; J gene: TRBJ1-6; D gene: -; CDR3 protein: CASSQPAAGQYWSPLHF; CDR3 DNA: TGTGCCAGCAGCCAACCGGCCGCAGGGCAATATTGGTCACCCCTCCACTTT
clone size: once; V gene: TRBV7-2; J gene: TRBJ2-4; D gene: -; CDR3 protein: CASSFWGRENIQYF; CDR3 DNA: TGTGCCAGCAGCTTTTGGGGGCGGGAAAACATTCAGTACTTC
clone size: few; V gene: TRBV5-6; J gene: TRBJ2-3; D gene: TRBD2; CDR3 protein: CASSFKGLGADTQYF; CDR3 DNA: TGTGCCAGCAGCTTCAAAGGACTAGGTGCAGATACGCAGTATTTT
clone size: once; V gene: TRBV10-3; J gene: TRBJ2-7; D gene: TRBD2; CDR3 protein: CAISDPTTSGRAIGHYEQYF; CDR3 DNA: TGTGCCATCAGTGACCCGACTACTAGCGGGAGAGCGATCGGGCACTACGAGCAGTACTTC
clone size: once; V gene: TRBV7-4; J gene: TRBJ2-7; D gene: -; CDR3 protein: CASSATRQVASYEQYF; CDR3 DNA: TGTGCCAGCAGCGCCACTCGACAGGTTGCCTCATACGAGCAGTACTTC
clone size: -; V gene: TRBV5-1; J gene: TRBJ2-6; D gene: TRBD1; CDR3 protein: CASRQGASGANVLTF; CDR3 DNA: TGCGCCAGCAGACAGGGGGCCTCTGGGGCCAACGTCCTGACTTTC
clone size: -; V gene: TRBV5-1; J gene: TRBJ2-1; D gene: TRBD2; CDR3 protein: CASSLGLAGGKFF; CDR3 DNA: TGCGCCAGCAGCTTGGGACTAGCGGGAGGAAAGTTCTTC
clone size: -; V gene: TRBV11-1; J gene: TRBJ2-7; D gene: TRBD1; CDR3 protein: CASSTYRGIHEQYF; CDR3 DNA: TGTGCCAGCAGCACCTACAGGGGGATCCACGAGCAGTACTTC
clone size: -; V gene: TRBV19; J gene: TRBJ2-6; D gene: -; CDR3 protein: CASRLDSLSGANVLTF; CDR3 DNA: TGTGCCAGTAGGCTGGACAGCCTCTCTGGGGCCAACGTCCTGACTTTC
clone size: few; V gene: TRBV2; J gene: TRBJ1-1; D gene: TRBD1; CDR3 protein: CASSVATGDTEAFF; CDR3 DNA: TGTGCCAGCAGTGTAGCCACAGGGGACACTGAAGCTTTCTTT
clone size: -; V gene: TRBV3-1/TRBV3-2; J gene: TRBJ1-4; D gene: -; CDR3 protein: CASRRGLEKLFF; CDR3 DNA: TGTGCCAGCCGGCGGGGTCTTGAAAAACTGTTTTTT
clone size: -; V gene: TRBV11-2; J gene: TRBJ2-2; D gene: -; CDR3 protein: CASSLSGGGTGELFF; CDR3 DNA: TGTGCCAGCAGCTTATCTGGGGGCGGCACCGGGGAGCTGTTTTTT